This entry features one T cell receptor beta chain sequence. The antigen remains unidentified. This sample was taken from a study of T cells in localized non-small cell lung cancer. General observations from the study: Adjacent lung tissue had a median 57 of the top 100 clones found in the tumor.

The CDR3 spans 13 residues. Germline CDR1 and CDR2: SQVTM and ANQGSEA. V gave up 7 bases and J gave up 5 bases, with 17 bases separating them. Method: immunoSEQ multiplex PCR; TCRdb's copy keeps in-frame clones and lacks some. Among 61,000 or so clones listed, 80% to 90% were seen once. This clonotype was sampled from a woman aged 35 to 70 with stage I lung adenocarcinoma. J is TRBJ2-5 and V is TRBV29-1; D is perhaps TRBD2 (5 bases). The sample in question was peripheral blood, obtained before any cancer treatment. CDR3 region: CSAQAGSGETQYF. The CDR3 nucleotides read TGCAGCGCCCAGGCAGGTTCGGGGGAGACCCAGTACTTC.